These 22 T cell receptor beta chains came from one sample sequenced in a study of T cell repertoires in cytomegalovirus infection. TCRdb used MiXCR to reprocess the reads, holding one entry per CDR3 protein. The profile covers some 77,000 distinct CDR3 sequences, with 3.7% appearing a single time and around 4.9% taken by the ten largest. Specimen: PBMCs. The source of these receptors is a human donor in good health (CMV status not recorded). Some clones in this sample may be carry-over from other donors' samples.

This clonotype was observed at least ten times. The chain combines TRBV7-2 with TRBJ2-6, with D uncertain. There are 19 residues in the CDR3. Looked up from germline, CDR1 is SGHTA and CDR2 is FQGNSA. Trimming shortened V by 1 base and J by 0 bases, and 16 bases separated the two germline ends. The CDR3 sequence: CASSLGFRQRRSGANVLTF. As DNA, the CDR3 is TGTGCCAGCAGCTTAGGATTCAGACAAAGGCGCTCTGGGGCCAACGTCCTGACTTTC.

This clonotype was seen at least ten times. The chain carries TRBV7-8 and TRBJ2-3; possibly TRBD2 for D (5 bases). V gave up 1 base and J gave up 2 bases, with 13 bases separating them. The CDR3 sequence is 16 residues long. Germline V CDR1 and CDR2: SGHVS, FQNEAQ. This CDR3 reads CASSLVGVGNTDTQYF. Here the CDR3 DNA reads TGTGCCAGCAGCTTAGTCGGGGTTGGGAACACAGATACGCAGTATTTT.

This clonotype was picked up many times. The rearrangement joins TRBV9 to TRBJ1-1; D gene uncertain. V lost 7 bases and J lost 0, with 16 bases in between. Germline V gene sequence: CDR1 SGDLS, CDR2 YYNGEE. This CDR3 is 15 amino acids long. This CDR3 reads CASGGRDNLNTEAFF. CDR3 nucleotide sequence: TGTGCCAGCGGAGGTCGTGACAACTTGAACACTGAAGCTTTCTTT.

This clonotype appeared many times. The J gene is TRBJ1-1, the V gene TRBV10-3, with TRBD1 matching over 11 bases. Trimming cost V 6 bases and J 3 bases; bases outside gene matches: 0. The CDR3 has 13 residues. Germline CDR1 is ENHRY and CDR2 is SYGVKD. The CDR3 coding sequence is TGTGCCATCAGGGGACAGGGGGACACTGAAGCTTTCTTT. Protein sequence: CAIRGQGDTEAFF.

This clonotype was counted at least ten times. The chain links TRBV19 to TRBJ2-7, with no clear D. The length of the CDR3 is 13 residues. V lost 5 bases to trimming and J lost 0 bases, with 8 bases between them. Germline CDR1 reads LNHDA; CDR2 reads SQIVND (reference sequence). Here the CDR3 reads CASSFSDSYEQYF. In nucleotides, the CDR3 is TGTGCCAGTAGTTTCTCCGACTCCTACGAGCAGTACTTC.

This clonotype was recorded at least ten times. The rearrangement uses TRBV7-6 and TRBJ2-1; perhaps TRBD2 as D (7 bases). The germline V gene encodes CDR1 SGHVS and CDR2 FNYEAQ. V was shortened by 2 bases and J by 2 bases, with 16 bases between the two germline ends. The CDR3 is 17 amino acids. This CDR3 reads CASSLLGGVGAYNEQFF. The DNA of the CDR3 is TGTGCCAGCAGCTTATTAGGGGGGGTGGGTGCCTACAATGAGCAGTTCTTC.

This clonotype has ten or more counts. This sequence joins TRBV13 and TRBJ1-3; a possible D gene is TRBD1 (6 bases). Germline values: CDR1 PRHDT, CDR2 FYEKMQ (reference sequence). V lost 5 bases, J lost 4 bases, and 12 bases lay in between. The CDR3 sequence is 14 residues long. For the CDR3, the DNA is TGTGCCAGCAGCGATCAGGGGAACGGAAACACCATATATTTT. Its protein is CASSDQGNGNTIYF.

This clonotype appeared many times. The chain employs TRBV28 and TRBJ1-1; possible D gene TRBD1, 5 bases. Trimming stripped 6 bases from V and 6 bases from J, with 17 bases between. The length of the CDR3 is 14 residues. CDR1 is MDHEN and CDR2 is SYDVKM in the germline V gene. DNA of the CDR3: TGTGCCAGCAGCCTTGTACAGGCTGGGGCTGAAGCTTTCTTT. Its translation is CASSLVQAGAEAFF.

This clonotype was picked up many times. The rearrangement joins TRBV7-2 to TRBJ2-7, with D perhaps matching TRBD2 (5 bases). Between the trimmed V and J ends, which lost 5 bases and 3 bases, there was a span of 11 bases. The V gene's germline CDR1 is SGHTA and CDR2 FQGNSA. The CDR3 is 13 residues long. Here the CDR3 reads CASSSRDNYEQYF. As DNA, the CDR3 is TGTGCCAGCAGCAGTCGGGATAACTACGAGCAGTACTTC.

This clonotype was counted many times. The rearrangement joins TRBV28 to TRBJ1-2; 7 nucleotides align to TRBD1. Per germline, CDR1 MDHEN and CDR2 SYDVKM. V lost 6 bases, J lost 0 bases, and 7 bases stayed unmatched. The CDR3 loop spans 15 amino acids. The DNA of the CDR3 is TGTGCCAGCAGACCCGGGACAGAACCTAACTATGGCTACACCTTC. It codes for CASRPGTEPNYGYTF.

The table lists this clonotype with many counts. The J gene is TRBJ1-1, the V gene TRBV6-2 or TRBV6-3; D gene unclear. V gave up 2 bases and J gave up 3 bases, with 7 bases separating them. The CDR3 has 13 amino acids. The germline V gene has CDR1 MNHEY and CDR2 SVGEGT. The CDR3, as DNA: TGTGCCAGCAGTTACGAGGGTTACACTGAAGCTTTCTTT. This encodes CASSYEGYTEAFF.

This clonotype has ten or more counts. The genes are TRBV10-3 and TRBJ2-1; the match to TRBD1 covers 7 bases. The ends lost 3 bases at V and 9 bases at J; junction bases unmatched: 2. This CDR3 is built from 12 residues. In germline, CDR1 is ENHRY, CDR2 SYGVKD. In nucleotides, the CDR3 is TGTGCCATCAGTGAACAGGGGACTGAGCAGTTCTTC. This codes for CAISEQGTEQFF.

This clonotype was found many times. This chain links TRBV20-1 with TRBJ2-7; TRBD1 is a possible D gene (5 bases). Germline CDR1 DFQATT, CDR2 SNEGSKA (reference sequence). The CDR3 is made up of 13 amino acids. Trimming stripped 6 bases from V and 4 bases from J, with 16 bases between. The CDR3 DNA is TGCAGTGCCCGGAATGCAGGGAAGTACGAGCAGTACTTC. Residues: CSARNAGKYEQYF.

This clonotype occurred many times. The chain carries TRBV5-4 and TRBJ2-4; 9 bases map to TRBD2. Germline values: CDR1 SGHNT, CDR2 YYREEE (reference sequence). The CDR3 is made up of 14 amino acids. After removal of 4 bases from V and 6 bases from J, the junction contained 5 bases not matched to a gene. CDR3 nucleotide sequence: TGTGCCAGCAGCCCTGCGGGAGGGATAAACATTCAGTACTTC. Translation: CASSPAGGINIQYF.

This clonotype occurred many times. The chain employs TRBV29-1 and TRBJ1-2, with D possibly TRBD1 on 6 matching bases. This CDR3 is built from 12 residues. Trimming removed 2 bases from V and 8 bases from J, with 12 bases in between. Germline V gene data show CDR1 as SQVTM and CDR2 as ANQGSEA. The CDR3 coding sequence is TGCAGCGTTGAATGGGGGGCCTGGGGCTACACCTTC. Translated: CSVEWGAWGYTF.

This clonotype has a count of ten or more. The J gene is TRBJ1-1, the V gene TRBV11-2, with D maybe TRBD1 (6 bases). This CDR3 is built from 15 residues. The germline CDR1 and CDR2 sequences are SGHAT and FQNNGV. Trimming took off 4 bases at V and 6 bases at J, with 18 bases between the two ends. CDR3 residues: CASSSYLQGTAEAFF. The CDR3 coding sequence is TGTGCCAGCAGCTCATACCTACAGGGTACTGCTGAAGCTTTCTTT. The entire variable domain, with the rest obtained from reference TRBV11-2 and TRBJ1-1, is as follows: EAGVAQSPRYKIIEKRQSVAFWCNPISGHATLYWYQQILGQGPKLLIQFQNNGVVDDSQLPKDRFSAERLKGVDSTLKIQPAKLEDSAVYLCASSSYLQGTAEAFFGQGTRLTVV.

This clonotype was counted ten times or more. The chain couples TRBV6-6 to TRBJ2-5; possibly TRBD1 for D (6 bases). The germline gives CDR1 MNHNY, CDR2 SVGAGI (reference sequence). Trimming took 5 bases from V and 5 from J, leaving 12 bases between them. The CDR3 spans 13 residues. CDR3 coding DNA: TGTGCCAGCAGTACCGGGACACTGGAGACCCAGTACTTC. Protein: CASSTGTLETQYF.

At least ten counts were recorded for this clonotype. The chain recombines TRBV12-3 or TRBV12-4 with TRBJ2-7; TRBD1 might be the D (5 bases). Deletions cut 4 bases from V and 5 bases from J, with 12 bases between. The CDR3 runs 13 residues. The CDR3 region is CASSSLGHHEQYF. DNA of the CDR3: TGTGCCAGCAGTTCTCTAGGACACCACGAGCAGTACTTC.

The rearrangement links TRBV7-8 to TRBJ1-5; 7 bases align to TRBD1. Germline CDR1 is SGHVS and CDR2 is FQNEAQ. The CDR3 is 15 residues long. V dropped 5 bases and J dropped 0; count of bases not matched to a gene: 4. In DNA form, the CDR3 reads TGTGCCAGCAGCCAGGGGGATTATAGCAATCAGCCCCAGCATTTT. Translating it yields CASSQGDYSNQPQHF. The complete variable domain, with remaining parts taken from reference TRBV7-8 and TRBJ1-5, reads GAGVSQSPRYKVAKRGQDVALRCDPISGHVSLFWYQQALGQGPEFLTYFQNEAQLDKSGLPSDRFFAERPEGSVSTLKIQRTQQEDSAVYLCASSQGDYSNQPQHFGDGTRLSIL.

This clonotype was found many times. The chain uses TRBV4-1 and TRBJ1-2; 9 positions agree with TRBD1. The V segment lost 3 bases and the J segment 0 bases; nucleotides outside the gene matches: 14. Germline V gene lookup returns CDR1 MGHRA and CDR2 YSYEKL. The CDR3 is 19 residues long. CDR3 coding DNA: TGCGCCAGCAGCCAGGAACCTCAGGGACAGGGCCGAACTAACTATGGCTACACCTTC. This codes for CASSQEPQGQGRTNYGYTF.

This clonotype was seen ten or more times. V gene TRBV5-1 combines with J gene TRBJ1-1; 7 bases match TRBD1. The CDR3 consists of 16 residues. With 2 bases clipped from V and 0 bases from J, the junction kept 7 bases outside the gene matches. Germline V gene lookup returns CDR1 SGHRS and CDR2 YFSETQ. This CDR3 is CASSLTGTALNTEAFF. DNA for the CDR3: TGCGCCAGCAGCTTAACCGGGACAGCCCTGAACACTGAAGCTTTCTTT.

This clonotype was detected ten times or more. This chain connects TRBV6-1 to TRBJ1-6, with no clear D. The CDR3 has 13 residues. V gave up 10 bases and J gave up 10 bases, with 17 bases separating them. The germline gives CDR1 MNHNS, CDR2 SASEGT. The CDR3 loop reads CATRPEGQSPLHF. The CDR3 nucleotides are TGTGCCACCCGACCTGAAGGGCAATCACCCCTCCACTTT.